This T cell receptor beta chain was identified during a study of blood T cell repertoires in COVID-19. For the study at large: Samples representing acute and convalescent COVID-19 were sourced from the United States, Italy and Spain. In each case, the material was cDNA or gDNA derived from T cells, B-cell-depleted T cells, or PBMCs.

Germline CDR1 LGHDT, CDR2 YNNKEL (reference sequence). V was pared by 3 bases and J by 5 bases, with 7 bases of the junction left unmatched. The CDR3 loop spans 15 amino acids. In the original analysis: Amplification of reference gene primers was used by the study to estimate nucleated cell counts. Produced via immunoSEQ multiplex PCR; TCRdb's table is partial and in-frame only. The D gene and trimming were derived from the DNA, and the V and J assignments and clone size from that table. The sample holds 250,000 to 350,000 clones, more than 70% seen once. The specimen sequenced was peripheral blood. This TCR was recovered from a woman between 50 and 59 years old with acute or convalescent COVID-19. The V call is TRBV3-1 (or the pseudogene TRBV3-2), the J call TRBJ2-3, with 8 bases aligning to TRBD2. CDR3 DNA sequence: TGTGCCAGCAGCCACCGGGGGGGCCGGAAAGATACGCAGTATTTT. It is translated as CASSHRGGRKDTQYF.